This T cell receptor beta chain appears in the sequencing data of a study of blood T cell repertoires in COVID-19. Germline-derived CDR1 and CDR2 are LGHDT and YNNKEL (reference sequence). The CDR3 sequence is 12 residues long. Trimming shortened V by 3 bases and J by 4 bases, and 6 bases separated the two germline ends. Data came from immunoSEQ multiplex PCR; TCRdb stores just in-frame clones and leaves some out. The sample carries approximately 29,000 clones, roughly 90% recorded once. J is TRBJ1-1 and V is TRBV3-1 (or the pseudogene TRBV3-2); no clear D. The sequence came from a human donor with active COVID-19. The donor label of this sample is uncertain. The sequencing sample was made of peripheral blood. CDR3 in amino acids: CASSHGVTEAFF. The CDR3 coding sequence is TGTGCCAGCAGCCACGGGGTCACTGAAGCTTTCTTT.